Below, 13 T cell receptor beta chains from the same sample are listed, as sequenced in a study of cytomegalovirus exposure and HLA in healthy donors. The PCR employed 60 Vbeta primers together with 13 Jbeta primers. Measured with immunoSEQ multiplex PCR; TCRdb has only the in-frame clones, and not every one. Of under 200,000 clones listed, around 80% are singletons. Sequenced input: PBMCs. Receptor source: a man between 18 and 29 years old in good health and CMV-seropositive.

The V and J genes are TRBV5-5 and TRBJ2-1, with D uncertain. The germline V gene has CDR1 SGHKS and CDR2 YYEKEE (reference sequence). The CDR3 totals 16 residues. V dropped 4 bases and J dropped 2 bases, with 16 bases sitting between them. CDR3 loop: CASSLGPGRTYNEQFF. The CDR3 nucleotides are TGTGCCAGCAGCCTGGGTCCGGGTCGCACCTACAATGAGCAGTTCTTC. Drawing the rest from reference TRBV5-5 and TRBJ2-1, the complete variable domain is DAGVTQSPTHLIKTRGQQVTLRCSPISGHKSVSWYQQVLGQGPQFIFQYYEKEERGRGNFPDRFSARQFPNYSSELNVNALLLGDSALYLCASSLGPGRTYNEQFFGPGTRLTVL.

Here the CDR3 reads CASTRTGYNNYGYTF. DNA for the CDR3: TGTGCCAGCACAAGGACAGGTTATAACAACTATGGCTACACCTTC. This rearrangement joins TRBV6-5 to TRBJ1-2; TRBD1 agrees at 7 bases. V gave up 7 bases and J gave up 2 bases; unmatched junction bases: 10. The CDR3 covers 15 residues. Per the germline V gene, CDR1 is MNHEY and CDR2 is SVGAGI.

The chain is built from TRBV29-1 and TRBJ2-7; D may be TRBD1 (6 bases). V lost 6 bases and J 0 bases, leaving 12 bases between the germline ends. Per the germline V gene, CDR1 is SQVTM and CDR2 is ANQGSEA. The CDR3 consists of 13 residues. The CDR3 bases are TGCAGCGTGAGACAGGACAGCTCCTACGAGCAGTACTTC. It codes for CSVRQDSSYEQYF.

Note on this clone: In the same sample, other DNA sequences code for this CDR3. The chain combines TRBV7-2 with TRBJ1-1; no firm D call. Germline CDR1 SGHTA, CDR2 FQGNSA. The CDR3 is 14 residues long. V lost 6 bases and J 1 base, leaving 12 bases between the germline ends. CDR3 DNA: TGTGCCAGCAGTTTGGGCCCAGGGAACACTGAAGCTTTCTTT. Amino acid sequence: CASSLGPGNTEAFF.

CDR3 loop: CASSGGDRESIYYGYTF. The CDR3 nucleotides read TGTGCCAGCAGTGGGGGGGACAGGGAAAGTATTTACTATGGCTACACCTTC. The genes are TRBV9 and TRBJ1-2; 9 bases line up with TRBD1. The CDR3 covers 17 residues. V lost 5 bases, J lost 3 bases, and 14 bases stayed unmatched. Germline CDR1 is SGDLS and CDR2 is YYNGEE.

This rearrangement joins TRBV9 to TRBJ2-7; TRBD2 is a possible D gene (6 bases). Trimming took off 0 bases at V and 2 bases at J, with 12 bases between the two ends. The germline CDR1 and CDR2 sequences are SGDLS and YYNGEE. The CDR3 is 15 amino acids. CDR3 region: CASSVEYSGAYEQYF. The DNA of the CDR3 is TGTGCCAGCAGCGTAGAGTATAGCGGAGCCTACGAGCAGTACTTC. Filled out from reference TRBV9 and TRBJ2-7, the complete variable domain reads DSGVTQTPKHLITATGQRVTLRCSPRSGDLSVYWYQQSLDQGLQFLIQYYNGEERAKGNILERFSAQQFPDLHSELNLSSLELGDSALYFCASSVEYSGAYEQYFGPGTRLTVT.

This clone was counted only a few times. J is TRBJ2-1 and V is TRBV2; 11 bases align to TRBD2. This CDR3 has 16 amino acids. Germline V gene data show CDR1 as SNHLY and CDR2 as FYNNEI. The ends lost 0 bases at V and 4 bases at J; junction bases unmatched: 2. This chain's CDR3 is CASSEAASGGYNEQFF. The CDR3 DNA reads as TGTGCCAGCAGTGAAGCGGCTAGCGGGGGGTACAATGAGCAGTTCTTC.

This clone was detected a few times. CDR3 DNA sequence: TGTGCCAGCAGGAAATTACAGGCGAACACTGAAGCTTTCTTT. Translated, it gives CASRKLQANTEAFF. The chain couples TRBV27 to TRBJ1-1, with a tentative D call TRBD1 (5 bases). Per the germline V gene, CDR1 is MNHEY and CDR2 is SMNVEV (reference sequence). V gave up 6 bases and J gave up 1 base, with 12 bases separating them. This CDR3 has 14 residues.

The rearrangement links TRBV18 to TRBJ1-1; possibly TRBD1 for D (6 bases). The germline gives CDR1 KGHSH, CDR2 LQKENI. CDR3 length equals 15 residues. The ends were cut back, 6 bases at V and 4 bases at J, with 18 bases in the middle. Here the CDR3 reads CASSYRAVESTEAFF. The CDR3 nucleotides read TGTGCCAGCTCTTACAGGGCGGTAGAGAGCACTGAAGCTTTCTTT.

This rearrangement joins TRBV4-1 to TRBJ2-5, with D unresolved. Trimming pared 0 bases from V and 5 bases from J, leaving 16 bases between. CDR1 and CDR2 (germline): MGHRA, YSYEKL. The length of the CDR3 is 16 residues. DNA of the CDR3: TGCGCCAGCAGCCAAGAAGGTCGGCCAGGTCGGGAGACCCAGTACTTC. This sequence encodes CASSQEGRPGRETQYF.

This clone was detected only once. The rearrangement links TRBV5-1 to TRBJ2-3; 8 bases line up with TRBD1. The CDR3 is 15 amino acids. CDR1 is SGHRS, CDR2 YFSETQ, per germline. V dropped 5 bases and J dropped 3; count of bases not matched to a gene: 8. The CDR3 region has the DNA TGCGCCAGCAGAGCCGGGACAGGAGGGACAGATACGCAGTATTTT. The encoded protein is CASRAGTGGTDTQYF.

This chain uses TRBV5-4 with TRBJ1-2, with D possibly matching TRBD1 (6 bases). Germline lookup yields CDR1 SGHNT and CDR2 YYREEE (reference sequence). The CDR3 covers 15 residues. The V end was cut by 5 bases, the J end by 4 bases, with 18 bases between. The CDR3 loop is CASSLRQEPGYGYTF. In DNA, the CDR3 is TGTGCCAGCAGTCTTAGACAGGAACCAGGCTATGGCTACACCTTC.

The chain uses TRBV19 and TRBJ1-4; TRBD1 matches at 8 bases. The germline gives CDR1 LNHDA, CDR2 SQIVND (reference sequence). There are 13 residues in the CDR3. Unmatched junction bases numbered 6, after V lost 7 bases and J lost 8 bases. CDR3: CASNDRGEEKLFF. In nucleotides, the CDR3 is TGTGCCAGTAATGACAGGGGTGAGGAAAAACTGTTTTTT.